Listed here are 2 T cell receptor beta chains from one sample, sequenced in a study of identical twins. TCRdb reanalysed the 5' RACE reads using MiXCR and keeps one entry per CDR3 protein. The sample holds a few hundred thousand distinct CDR3 sequences, 9% to 10% seen once. This sample also appeared in a second study, on yellow fever vaccine responses in identical twins.

Sequencing was carried out using PBMCs. These receptors were taken from a young woman in good health.

The table lists this clonotype with many counts. The rearrangement uses TRBV5-1 and TRBJ2-7; D remains ambiguous. The CDR3 runs 13 residues. Germline assignment: CDR1 SGHRS and CDR2 YFSETQ. V dropped 3 bases and J dropped 5 bases, with 12 bases sitting between them. CDR3 amino acids: CASSWEQPNEQYF. The DNA of the CDR3 is TGCGCCAGCAGCTGGGAACAGCCAAACGAGCAGTACTTC.

This clonotype has a count of ten or more. The chain joins TRBV12-3 or TRBV12-4 to TRBJ2-2; 10 nucleotides match TRBD2. This CDR3 region has 16 residues. Trimming at V came to 5 bases and at J to 4 bases, leaving 7 bases not matched to a gene. This CDR3 is CASSPSVAGGTGELFF. DNA for the CDR3: TGTGCCAGCAGTCCATCGGTAGCGGGGGGCACCGGGGAGCTGTTTTTT.